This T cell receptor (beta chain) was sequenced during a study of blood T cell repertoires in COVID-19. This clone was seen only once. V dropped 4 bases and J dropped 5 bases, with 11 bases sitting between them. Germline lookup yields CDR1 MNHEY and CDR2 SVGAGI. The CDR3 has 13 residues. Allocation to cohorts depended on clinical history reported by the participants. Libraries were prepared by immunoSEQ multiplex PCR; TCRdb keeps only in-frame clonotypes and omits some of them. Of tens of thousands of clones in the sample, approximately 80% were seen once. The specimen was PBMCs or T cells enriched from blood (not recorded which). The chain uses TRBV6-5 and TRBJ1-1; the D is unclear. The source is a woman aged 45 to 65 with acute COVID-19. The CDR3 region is CASSSNKRTEAFF. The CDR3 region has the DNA TGTGCCAGCAGTTCTAATAAGAGGACTGAAGCTTTCTTT.